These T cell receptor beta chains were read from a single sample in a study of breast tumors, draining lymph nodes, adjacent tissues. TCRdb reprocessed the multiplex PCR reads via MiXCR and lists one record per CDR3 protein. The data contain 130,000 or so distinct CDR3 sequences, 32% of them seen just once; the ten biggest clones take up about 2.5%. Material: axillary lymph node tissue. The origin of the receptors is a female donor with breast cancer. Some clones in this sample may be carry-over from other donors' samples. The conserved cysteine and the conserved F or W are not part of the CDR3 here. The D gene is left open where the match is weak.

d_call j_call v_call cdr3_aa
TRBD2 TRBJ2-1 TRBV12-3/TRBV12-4 ASRRAGGEF
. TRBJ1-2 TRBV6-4 ASSARDGGKPMNYGYT
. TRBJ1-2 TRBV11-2 ASSLSQGSGYT
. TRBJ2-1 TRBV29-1 SVSGTPSNEQF
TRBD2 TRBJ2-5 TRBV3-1 ASSQGYAGVQETQY
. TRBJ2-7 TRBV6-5 ASRSGDATYEQY
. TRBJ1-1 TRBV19 ASSRPLQGGIGSTEAF
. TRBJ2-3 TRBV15 ATSRVGNTQY
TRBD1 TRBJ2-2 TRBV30 AWKGAGWAGELF
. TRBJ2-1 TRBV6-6 ASSYSHEQF
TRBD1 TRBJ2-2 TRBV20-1 SAYRQGTGELF
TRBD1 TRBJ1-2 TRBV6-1 ASGSDRGNYGYT
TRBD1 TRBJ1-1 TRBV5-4 ASSPSGTGVAEAF
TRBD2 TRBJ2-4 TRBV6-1 ASSGGGAKNIQY
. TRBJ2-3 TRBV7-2 ASSLAADTQY
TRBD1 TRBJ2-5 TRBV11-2 ASGTGTAETQY
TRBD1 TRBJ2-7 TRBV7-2 ASSLNFRGQARLQYEQY
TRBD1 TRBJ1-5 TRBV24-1 ATSDERLGQGSNQPQH